The T cell receptor beta chain under discussion was sequenced for a study of T cell changes during pregnancy in multiple sclerosis. From germline, CDR1 is MNHEY and CDR2 SVGAGI. The CDR3 runs to 14 residues. The J segment lost 8 bases and the V segment lost 6 bases, leaving 8 bases of the junction unmatched. Method: immunoSEQ multiplex PCR; TCRdb's copy keeps in-frame clones and lacks some. The sample shows under 95,000 clones, around nine tenths of them seen only once. V is TRBV6-5 and J is TRBJ2-1; 9 nucleotides align to TRBD2. The sequence was collected from a female donor with multiple sclerosis, enrolled in a pregnancy study. The sample consisted of peripheral blood, taken in the second trimester of pregnancy. CDR3 DNA: TGTGCCAGCAGCTGGAGGGCGGGAGGGTATGAGCAGTTCTTC. This gives the protein CASSWRAGGYEQFF.